A single sample gave rise to the 21 T cell receptor beta chains below, sequenced in a study of blood T cell repertoires in COVID-19. The data were produced by immunoSEQ multiplex PCR, yet TCRdb's version contains in-frame clones alone and is incomplete. Here the sample spans about 110,000 clones, roughly 80% being singletons. Sequencing was performed on peripheral blood. These receptors were taken from a woman in her seventies with acute or convalescent COVID-19.

The chain joins TRBV3-1 (or the pseudogene TRBV3-2) to TRBJ2-2; tentative D call: TRBD1 (6 bases). Germline V gene lookup returns CDR1 LGHDT and CDR2 YNNKEL (reference sequence). This CDR3 comprises 17 residues. The V end lost 0 bases, the J end lost 8 bases, and 19 bases lay between the germline ends. CDR3 loop: CASSQEPPLQGLGELFF. CDR3 bases: TGTGCCAGCAGCCAAGAGCCTCCGTTGCAGGGGCTGGGGGAGCTGTTTTTT.

The J gene is TRBJ2-1, the V gene TRBV28; 12 bases align to TRBD2. Losses at the gene ends were 3 bases for V and 5 bases for J; bases not matched to a gene: 14. CDR3 length: 19 amino acids. Germline CDR1 is MDHEN and CDR2 is SYDVKM. Here the CDR3 reads CASSFIATSGSRPHNEQFF. As DNA, the CDR3 is TGTGCCAGCAGTTTTATCGCGACTAGCGGGAGTAGACCCCACAATGAGCAGTTCTTC. Complete variable domain (other parts from reference TRBV28 and TRBJ2-1): DVKVTQSSRYLVKRTGEKVFLECVQDMDHENMFWYRQDPGLGLRLIYFSYDVKMKEKGDIPEGYSVSREKKERFSLILESASTNQTSMYLCASSFIATSGSRPHNEQFFGPGTRLTVL.

The chain recombines TRBV4-3 with TRBJ2-1; D might be TRBD2 (7 bases). The CDR3 sequence is 15 residues long. V gave up 3 bases and J gave up 3 bases, with 12 bases separating them. Germline lookup yields CDR1 LGHNA and CDR2 YSLEER. The CDR3: CASSHDRGGYNEQFF. CDR3 sequence (DNA): TGCGCCAGCAGCCATGATAGGGGGGGCTACAATGAGCAGTTCTTC.

The chain links TRBV10-3 to TRBJ2-1; TRBD2 agrees at 16 bases. Per the germline V gene, CDR1 is ENHRY and CDR2 is SYGVKD. V shed 10 bases, J shed 6 bases, and the junction held 15 bases outside the gene matches. The CDR3 consists of 18 residues. The CDR3, as DNA: TGTGCCACCTCGCCCGGGACTAGCGGGGGGGCCGTTTCCAATGAGCAGTTCTTC. The encoded protein is CATSPGTSGGAVSNEQFF.

The genes are TRBV6-8 and TRBJ2-2; 13 bases fit TRBD2. V shed 0 bases, J shed 0 bases, and the junction held 7 bases outside the gene matches. The CDR3 loop spans 20 amino acids. CDR1 is MNHGY and CDR2 is SAAAGT in the germline V gene. CDR3 coding DNA: TGTGCCAGCAGTTACTCGACAGGGACTAGCGGGGTCGCGAACACCGGGGAGCTGTTTTTT. Translating gives CASSYSTGTSGVANTGELFF.

The count of this clone is one. The rearrangement joins TRBV2 to TRBJ2-3; 11 bases are a match to TRBD2. Losses at the gene ends were 4 bases for V and 2 bases for J; bases not matched to a gene: 5. The CDR3 consists of 16 residues. Germline V gene data show CDR1 as SNHLY and CDR2 as FYNNEI. The CDR3 region has the DNA TGTGCCAGCAGTGTCGGACTAGCGGGCCCCACAGATACGCAGTATTTT. Protein sequence: CASSVGLAGPTDTQYF.

The chain uses TRBV27 and TRBJ1-1; 7 bases are a match to TRBD1. Per the germline V gene, CDR1 is MNHEY and CDR2 is SMNVEV (reference sequence). Trimming at V came to 5 bases and at J to 0 bases, leaving 9 bases not matched to a gene. The CDR3 length is 16 residues. This CDR3 reads CASSITGARMNTEAFF. The CDR3, as DNA: TGTGCCAGCAGTATTACAGGGGCGAGGATGAACACTGAAGCTTTCTTT.

The chain links TRBV10-3 to TRBJ2-2, with D possibly TRBD1 on 6 matching bases. The ends were cut back, 7 bases at V and 5 bases at J, with 14 bases in the middle. The CDR3 contains 14 residues. Germline values: CDR1 ENHRY, CDR2 SYGVKD. CDR3 bases: TGTGCCATCAACGGCAGGGGAGATACCGGGGAGCTGTTTTTT. Protein product: CAINGRGDTGELFF.

This clone was recorded once. V is TRBV5-4 and J is TRBJ2-7; TRBD2 aligns across 7 bases. The CDR3 length is 14 residues. The germline CDR1 and CDR2 sequences are SGHNT and YYREEE (reference sequence). V was clipped by 9 bases and J by 1 base; unmatched bases: 10. CDR3 coding DNA: TGTGCCACCCGGCCGGGGGGAAAGTCCTACGAGCAGTACTTC. Translation: CATRPGGKSYEQYF.

The CDR3 is CSVGQGTEAFF. CDR3 in DNA: TGCAGCGTTGGACAGGGGACTGAAGCTTTCTTT. This chain uses TRBV29-1 with TRBJ1-1, with 8 bases fitting TRBD1. CDR1 SQVTM and CDR2 ANQGSEA come from the germline V gene. The length of the CDR3 is 11 residues. Unmatched junction bases numbered 0, after V lost 4 bases and J lost 5 bases. Full variable domain (missing parts from reference TRBV29-1 and TRBJ1-1): SAVISQKPSRDICQRGTSLTIQCQVDSQVTMMFWYRQQPGQSLTLIATANQGSEATYESGFVIDKFPISRPNLTFSTLTVSNMSPEDSSIYLCSVGQGTEAFFGQGTRLTVV.

J is TRBJ2-3 and V is TRBV30; TRBD2 matches at 13 bases. Germline lookup yields CDR1 GTSNPN and CDR2 SVGIG (reference sequence). V shed 3 bases, J shed 0 bases, and the junction held 3 bases outside the gene matches. The CDR3 is 16 amino acids. Here the CDR3 reads CAWSELAGGSTDTQYF. The CDR3, as DNA: TGTGCCTGGAGCGAACTAGCGGGAGGGAGCACAGATACGCAGTATTTT. Filled out from reference TRBV30 and TRBJ2-3, the complete variable domain reads SQTIHQWPATLVQPVGSPLSLECTVEGTSNPNLYWYRQAAGRGLQLLFYSVGIGQISSEVPQNLSASRPQDRQFILSSKKLLLSDSGFYLCAWSELAGGSTDTQYFGPGTRLTVL.

This clone has just a few counts. The J gene is TRBJ1-4, the V gene TRBV7-9; TRBD1 agrees at 7 bases. V lost 5 bases and J lost 5; bases outside the gene matches: 5. The CDR3 loop spans 14 amino acids. Germline lookup yields CDR1 SEHNR and CDR2 FQNEAQ (reference sequence). The CDR3 DNA reads as TGTGCCAGCAGCCGGGACAGTTCCAATGAAAAACTGTTTTTT. Protein product: CASSRDSSNEKLFF.

The chain carries TRBV28 and TRBJ2-2; TRBD2 matches at 13 bases. CDR3 length: 17 residues. Germline values: CDR1 MDHEN, CDR2 SYDVKM. J lost 7 bases, V lost 6 bases, and 11 bases had no gene match. The CDR3 nucleotides read TGTGCCAGCAGGCAAGGGGGACTAGCGGGATCTAACGGGGAGCTGTTTTTT. It is translated as CASRQGGLAGSNGELFF.

The chain couples TRBV16 to TRBJ2-7; a possible D gene is TRBD2 (6 bases). The V end was cut by 3 bases, the J end by 4 bases, with 13 bases between. CDR1 and CDR2 from the germline V gene are KGHSY and FQNENV. CDR3 length: 14 amino acids. CDR3 coding DNA: TGTGCCAGCAGCCAGGGGGTTGGGACTTACGAGCAGTACTTC. Translation: CASSQGVGTYEQYF.

This sequence joins TRBV11-3 and TRBJ1-1; 8 bases are a match to TRBD1. CDR1 is SGHNT, CDR2 YENEEA, per germline. Trimming removed 3 bases from V and 1 base from J; junction bases left unmatched: 1. This CDR3 is 14 amino acids long. The CDR3 is CASSFGQGNTEAFF. The CDR3 DNA reads TGTGCCAGCAGCTTCGGACAGGGGAACACTGAAGCTTTCTTT. The full variable domain, with the rest looked up from reference TRBV11-3 and TRBJ1-1, is EAGVVQSPRYKIIEKKQPVAFWCNPISGHNTLYWYLQNLGQGPELLIRYENEEAVDDSQLPKDRFSAERLKGVDSTLKIQPAELGDSAVYLCASSFGQGNTEAFFGQGTRLTVV.

The chain uses TRBV19 and TRBJ1-3; D is perhaps TRBD1 (6 bases). From germline, CDR1 is LNHDA and CDR2 SQIVND (reference sequence). V was pared by 6 bases and J by 8 bases, with 14 bases between. The CDR3 contains 13 residues. CDR3 nucleotides: TGTGCCAGTAGGATTCGACAGGCTGACACCATATATTTT. It codes for CASRIRQADTIYF.

The chain employs TRBV11-2 and TRBJ1-2; maybe TRBD1 (6 bases). V was shortened by 5 bases and J by 2 bases, with 12 bases between the two germline ends. Germline V gene data show CDR1 as SGHAT and CDR2 as FQNNGV. The CDR3 totals 14 residues. The CDR3, as DNA: TGTGCCAGCAGCCCCACCGGACAGAACTATGGCTACACCTTC. Amino acids: CASSPTGQNYGYTF. The variable domain in full, completed from reference TRBV11-2 and TRBJ1-2, reads EAGVAQSPRYKIIEKRQSVAFWCNPISGHATLYWYQQILGQGPKLLIQFQNNGVVDDSQLPKDRFSAERLKGVDSTLKIQPAKLEDSAVYLCASSPTGQNYGYTFGSGTRLTVV.

The chain recombines TRBV10-2 with TRBJ1-1; D is perhaps TRBD1 (6 bases). The CDR3 loop spans 15 amino acids. Trimming removed 1 base from V and 1 base from J, with 10 bases in between. The germline gives CDR1 WSHSY, CDR2 SAAADI. CDR3 DNA sequence: TGCGCCAGCAGTGAGTATGGGACAACGAACACTGAAGCTTTCTTT. It encodes CASSEYGTTNTEAFF.

The gene calls are TRBV6-5 and TRBJ1-6; 8 bases align to TRBD1. From germline, CDR1 is MNHEY and CDR2 SVGAGI. The J segment lost 7 bases and the V segment lost 2 bases, leaving 7 bases of the junction unmatched. The CDR3 has 16 amino acids. The CDR3 DNA follows: TGTGCCAGCAGTTACCTGGACAGGGTGGGAAATTCACCCCTCCACTTT. This encodes CASSYLDRVGNSPLHF.

The V call is TRBV19, the J call TRBJ2-3; D unresolved. This CDR3 is 15 amino acids long. With 4 bases removed from V and 2 bases from J, the gap between germline ends came to 13 bases. Germline CDR1 is LNHDA and CDR2 is SQIVND (reference sequence). The CDR3 protein is CASSKVTGFTDTQYF. In DNA, the CDR3 is TGTGCCAGTAGTAAGGTAACCGGGTTCACAGATACGCAGTATTTT.

In this sample, this clone turned up a few times. The chain has TRBV7-8 and TRBJ2-7; tentatively, D is TRBD2 (6 bases). Germline CDR1 SGHVS, CDR2 FQNEAQ. V shed 3 bases and J shed 5 bases, with 8 bases lying between them. This CDR3 comprises 12 residues. This CDR3 reads CASSLRTNEQYF. CDR3 bases: TGTGCCAGCAGCTTGAGGACTAACGAGCAGTACTTC.